The 27 T cell receptor beta chains below come from one sample, sequenced in a study of cytomegalovirus exposure and HLA in healthy donors. Assay: immunoSEQ multiplex PCR; the TCRdb copy retains only in-frame clones and omits some. The table shows 150,000 to 200,000 clones, with around 82% occurring only once. Sequencing input: PBMCs. These receptors were collected from a man between 25 and 39 years old in good health and CMV-seropositive.

The gene calls are TRBV21-1 and TRBJ1-1. TRBV21-1 is a pseudogene. This CDR3 is 14 amino acids long. The CDR3: CASRGAGCVTEAFF. In nucleotides, the CDR3 is TGTGCCAGCAGGGGAGCCGGGTGTGTCACTGAAGCTTTCTTT.

This clone was detected once. The chain uses TRBV7-3 and TRBJ1-6, with a possible D match to TRBD1 (6 bases). Trimming pared 5 bases from V and 7 bases from J, leaving 15 bases between. The germline CDR1 and CDR2 sequences are SGHTA and FQGTGA. This CDR3 comprises 15 residues. CDR3 region: CASSVDSAWNSPLHF. DNA for the CDR3: TGTGCCAGCAGCGTGGACAGCGCTTGGAATTCACCCCTCCACTTT.

The V gene is TRBV27, the J gene TRBJ2-5; 9 nucleotides line up with TRBD2. With V trimmed by 1 base and J by 1 base, 7 bases remained unmatched. CDR1 is MNHEY and CDR2 is SMNVEV in the germline V gene (reference sequence). The CDR3 sequence is 17 residues long. The CDR3 here is CASSLFGGGAGQETQYF. The DNA for the CDR3 is TGTGCCAGCAGTTTATTTGGCGGGGGGGCGGGCCAAGAGACCCAGTACTTC.

The chain has TRBV6-4 and TRBJ2-1, with 12 nucleotides matching TRBD2. This CDR3 is built from 13 residues. The ends lost 5 bases at V and 10 bases at J; junction bases unmatched: 3. Germline CDR1 and CDR2: MRHNA and SNTAGT. The CDR3 here is CASSPGTSGEQFF. The CDR3 DNA reads TGTGCCAGCAGTCCCGGGACTAGCGGGGAGCAGTTCTTC.

The V and J genes are TRBV5-1 and TRBJ2-5, with 7 positions matching TRBD2. The CDR3 has 15 amino acids. Germline CDR1 reads SGHRS; CDR2 reads YFSETQ. Trimming removed 0 bases from V and 3 bases from J; junction bases left unmatched: 5. CDR3 DNA: TGCGCCAGCAGCTTGGCCCTAGCGGCGGAAGAGACCCAGTACTTC. Its translation is CASSLALAAEETQYF.

This chain links TRBV7-9 with TRBJ1-2; 7 positions match TRBD1. The V and J ends lost 5 bases and 6 bases, in that order; junction bases with no gene match: 12. The CDR3 contains 15 residues. The germline V gene has CDR1 SEHNR and CDR2 FQNEAQ (reference sequence). DNA for the CDR3: TGTGCCAGCAGCCCCCCCTTCAGGACAGGACATGGCTACACCTTC. Amino acid sequence: CASSPPFRTGHGYTF.

The chain uses TRBV4-1 and TRBJ2-1, with TRBD2 matching 7 bases. J gave up 3 bases and V 5 bases, and 10 bases lay outside the gene matches. CDR1 is MGHRA, CDR2 YSYEKL, per germline. There are 16 residues in the CDR3. The CDR3 DNA reads TGCGCCAGCAGCAATCGAGCGGGAACGGGCTACAATGAGCAGTTCTTC. It codes for CASSNRAGTGYNEQFF.

CDR3: CASSPRGQGDTDTQYF. For the CDR3, the DNA is TGTGCCAGCAGCCCCAGAGGACAGGGAGACACAGATACGCAGTATTTT. The chain recombines TRBV7-9 with TRBJ2-3; 8 positions match TRBD1. Germline V gives CDR1 SEHNR, CDR2 FQNEAQ (reference sequence). With 5 bases clipped from V and 2 bases from J, the junction kept 9 bases outside the gene matches. The CDR3 length is 16 residues.

The chain couples TRBV7-9 to TRBJ2-5; 7 bases are a match to TRBD1. In germline, CDR1 is SEHNR, CDR2 FQNEAQ (reference sequence). The J segment lost 2 bases and the V segment lost 4 bases, leaving 4 bases of the junction unmatched. This CDR3 comprises 14 residues. The CDR3 spells CASSSWTGQETQYF. As DNA, the CDR3 is TGTGCCAGCAGCTCCTGGACAGGACAAGAGACCCAGTACTTC.

The chain couples TRBV14 to TRBJ1-1; D is perhaps TRBD1 (5 bases). Germline CDR1 SGHDN, CDR2 FVKESK. Trimming shortened V by 7 bases and J by 6 bases, and 21 bases separated the two germline ends. The CDR3 extends over 15 amino acids. CDR3 residues: CASTPNFGGAAEAFF. CDR3 bases: TGTGCCAGCACTCCTAATTTCGGAGGGGCGGCTGAAGCTTTCTTT.

The V and J genes are TRBV29-1 and TRBJ2-1, with D possibly matching TRBD2 (7 bases). CDR1 and CDR2 (germline): SQVTM, ANQGSEA. V was trimmed by 7 bases and J by 5 bases, leaving 15 bases between them. The CDR3 is made up of 13 amino acids. The CDR3 DNA reads as TGCAGCGCTCGAGGGGGGGTTAACAATGAGCAGTTCTTC. It specifies CSARGGVNNEQFF.

This chain uses TRBV4-3 with TRBJ2-2; 7 positions agree with TRBD1. This CDR3 comprises 16 residues. With 3 bases clipped from V and 6 bases from J, the junction kept 10 bases outside the gene matches. Germline CDR1 and CDR2: LGHNA and YSLEER. As DNA, the CDR3 is TGCGCCAGCAGCCACCGGGGCAGGGGGAAAGCCGGGGAGCTGTTTTTT. Translation gives CASSHRGRGKAGELFF.

The chain combines TRBV21-1 with TRBJ2-7; TRBD1 was called by the table and not checked on the DNA. TRBV21-1 corresponds to a pseudogene. The CDR3 spans 15 residues. DNA for the CDR3: TGTGCCAGCAGCACCGCCGGGACACCTGAGGATGAGCAGTACTTC. Protein product: CASSTAGTPEDEQYF.

The rearrangement uses TRBV7-6 and TRBJ2-7, with D tentatively TRBD1 (5 bases). Trimming stripped 6 bases from V and 5 bases from J, with 23 bases between. Germline V gives CDR1 SGHVS, CDR2 FNYEAQ. CDR3 length: 16 residues. The CDR3 loop is CASSWVRVQSQNEQYF. CDR3 sequence (DNA): TGTGCCAGCAGTTGGGTCAGGGTTCAATCCCAAAACGAGCAGTACTTC.

This clone was detected once. The chain uses TRBV30 and TRBJ2-2; 13 bases agree with TRBD2. The CDR3 runs to 15 residues. Germline V gene sequence: CDR1 GTSNPN, CDR2 SVGIG (reference sequence). V was clipped by 8 bases and J by 6 bases; unmatched bases: 9. CDR3: CARNGLAGEAGELFF. The CDR3 coding sequence is TGTGCCCGAAACGGACTAGCGGGAGAGGCCGGGGAGCTGTTTTTT. The entire variable domain, with the rest obtained from reference TRBV30 and TRBJ2-2, is as follows: SQTIHQWPATLVQPVGSPLSLECTVEGTSNPNLYWYRQAAGRGLQLLFYSVGIGQISSEVPQNLSASRPQDRQFILSSKKLLLSDSGFYLCARNGLAGEAGELFFGEGSRLTVL.

The chain carries TRBV7-2 and TRBJ2-1; D might be TRBD2 (6 bases). Germline values: CDR1 SGHTA, CDR2 FQGNSA. The length of the CDR3 is 17 residues. The ends were cut back, 0 bases at V and 0 bases at J, with 12 bases in the middle. CDR3 nucleotide sequence: TGTGCCAGCAGCTTAGCTAGCGGCTACGGCTCCTACAATGAGCAGTTCTTC. It codes for CASSLASGYGSYNEQFF.

The rearrangement uses TRBV29-1 and TRBJ1-1; D is unresolved. The germline V gene has CDR1 SQVTM and CDR2 ANQGSEA. V lost 3 bases, J lost 9 bases, and 11 bases lay in between. The CDR3 spans 11 residues. CDR3 sequence (DNA): TGCAGCGTTGAGGTGGGAGGCAAAGCTTTCTTT. Protein product: CSVEVGGKAFF.

V is TRBV25-1 and J is TRBJ2-5, with TRBD1 matching 9 bases. CDR1 and CDR2 from the germline V gene are MGHDK and SYGVNS. CDR3 length: 14 residues. Trimming took 6 bases from V and 5 from J; bases not matched to a gene: 7. The CDR3 DNA sequence: TGTGCCAGCAGGCCAACAGGGGGCGCGGAGACCCAGTACTTC. Translating it yields CASRPTGGAETQYF.

The J gene is TRBJ1-3, the V gene TRBV7-3; possibly TRBD1 for D (6 bases). Germline-derived CDR1 and CDR2 are SGHTA and FQGTGA. With 5 bases removed from V and 4 bases from J, the gap between germline ends came to 9 bases. The CDR3 runs to 13 residues. The chain's CDR3 is CASSRDIGNTIYF. CDR3 coding DNA: TGTGCCAGCAGCCGGGACATCGGAAACACCATATATTTT.

The rearrangement uses TRBV19 and TRBJ2-7, with 9 positions matching TRBD2. Germline V CDR1 and CDR2: LNHDA, SQIVND (reference sequence). J was trimmed by 2 bases and V by 4 bases; bases with no gene match: 3. This CDR3 comprises 14 residues. The CDR3: CASSRTSATYEQYF. The CDR3 DNA is TGTGCCAGTAGTAGGACTAGCGCCACCTACGAGCAGTACTTC.

The table lists this clone with a count of one. The chain uses TRBV11-2 and TRBJ2-1; 9 bases fit TRBD2. Germline V gives CDR1 SGHAT, CDR2 FQNNGV. CDR3 length: 16 amino acids. Unmatched junction bases numbered 7, after V lost 3 bases and J lost 4 bases. The CDR3 loop reads CASSLRLADRYNEQFF. The CDR3 coding sequence is TGTGCCAGCAGCTTGAGACTAGCGGATAGATACAATGAGCAGTTCTTC.

V usage is TRBV4-1 and J usage is TRBJ2-2; the D is unclear. V gave up 3 bases and J gave up 6 bases, with 8 bases separating them. Germline assignment: CDR1 MGHRA and CDR2 YSYEKL. This CDR3 spans 13 amino acids. DNA of the CDR3: TGCGCCAGCAGCCAGCCACCGGCCGGGGAGCTGTTTTTT. Protein: CASSQPPAGELFF.

V usage is TRBV5-1 and J usage is TRBJ2-2, with D unclear. V dropped 7 bases and J dropped 3 bases, with 13 bases sitting between them. CDR3 length: 14 residues. Germline assignment: CDR1 SGHRS and CDR2 YFSETQ. Here the CDR3 DNA reads TGCGCCAGCTCACTCTCAATTGACACCGGGGAGCTGTTTTTT. Protein sequence: CASSLSIDTGELFF.

The chain is built from TRBV7-6 and TRBJ2-1; 15 bases agree with TRBD2. V was clipped by 3 bases and J by 13 bases; unmatched bases: 7. The CDR3 covers 15 residues. The germline gives CDR1 SGHVS, CDR2 FNYEAQ. The CDR3 loop is CASSLAGLAGGRQFF. In nucleotides, the CDR3 is TGTGCCAGCAGCTTGGCGGGACTAGCGGGGGGCCGTCAGTTCTTC. Looking up the rest from reference TRBV7-6 and TRBJ2-1 gives the full variable domain: GAGVSQSPRYKVTKRGQDVALRCDPISGHVSLYWYRQALGQGPEFLTYFNYEAQQDKSGLPNDRFSAERPEGSISTLTIQRTEQRDSAMYRCASSLAGLAGGRQFFGPGTRLTVL.

This chain uses TRBV7-7 with TRBJ2-2, with D perhaps TRBD1 (6 bases). The CDR3 runs to 15 residues. V lost 1 base to trimming and J lost 3 bases, with 9 bases between them. The germline V gene has CDR1 SSHAT and CDR2 FNYEAQ (reference sequence). In nucleotides, the CDR3 is TGTGCCAGCAGCTTAGAACAGGGTTACACCGGGGAGCTGTTTTTT. Protein: CASSLEQGYTGELFF.

The V gene is TRBV7-6, the J gene TRBJ1-5, with D perhaps TRBD1 (5 bases). V gave up 5 bases and J gave up 3 bases, with 11 bases separating them. This CDR3 comprises 14 residues. The germline V gene has CDR1 SGHVS and CDR2 FNYEAQ. Here the CDR3 DNA reads TGTGCCAGCAGCCAATCAGGACACAATCAGCCCCAGCATTTT. Protein product: CASSQSGHNQPQHF.

V gene TRBV28 combines with J gene TRBJ2-7; TRBD1 aligns across 12 bases. The CDR3 has 15 residues. V lost 7 bases to trimming and J lost 5 bases; unmatched junction nucleotides: 9. Per germline, CDR1 MDHEN and CDR2 SYDVKM. The DNA of the CDR3 is TGTGCCAGCACCAAGGGACAGGGGGCTAAAAACGAGCAGTACTTC. Amino acids: CASTKGQGAKNEQYF.